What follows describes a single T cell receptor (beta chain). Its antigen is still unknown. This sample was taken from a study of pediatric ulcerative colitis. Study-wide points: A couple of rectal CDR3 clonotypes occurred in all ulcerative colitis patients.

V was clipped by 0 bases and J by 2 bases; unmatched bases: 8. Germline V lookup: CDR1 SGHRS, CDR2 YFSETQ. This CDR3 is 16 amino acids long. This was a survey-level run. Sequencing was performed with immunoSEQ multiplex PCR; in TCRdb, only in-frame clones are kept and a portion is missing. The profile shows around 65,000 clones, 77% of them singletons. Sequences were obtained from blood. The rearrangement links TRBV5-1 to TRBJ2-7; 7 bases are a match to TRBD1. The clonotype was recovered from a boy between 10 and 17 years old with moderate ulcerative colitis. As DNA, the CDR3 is TGCGCCAGCAGCTTGGCCAAGACAGGGTACACCTACGAGCAGTACTTC. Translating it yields CASSLAKTGYTYEQYF.